The 12 T cell receptor beta chains below come from one sample, sequenced in a study of tumor-infiltrating lymphocytes in primary liver carcinoma. The blood RNA (from unsorted whole blood) was obtained, and germline DNA was also extracted. With a constant-region primer, TCR beta cDNA was made from roughly 500 ng of total RNA. Slightly modified ARM-PCR served as the procedure for the TCR beta libraries. These libraries came from three rounds of nested multiplex PCR. A C-beta reverse primer was combined with TRBV1-TRBV30 forward primers in the first two PCR rounds, and each round had approximately 9 cycles. One entry per CDR3 protein, called by TCRdb with MiXCR from the multiplex PCR reads. This sample has a few hundred thousand distinct CDR3 sequences; almost 60% occur once, and the top ten carry 15% to 20%. The sample taken for sequencing was peripheral blood. These receptors were collected from a woman between 25 and 40 years old with primary liver carcinoma and hepatitis B virus infection.

This sequence joins TRBV4-1 and TRBJ1-2; no reliable D call. Germline V gene lookup returns CDR1 MGHRA and CDR2 YSYEKL. The germline V and J ends were trimmed by 0 bases and 2 bases, with 10 bases remaining between them. This CDR3 comprises 15 residues. In nucleotides, the CDR3 is TGCGCCAGCAGCCAAGATTCTCCAGAAAACTATGGCTACACCTTC. Translating it yields CASSQDSPENYGYTF.

In its sample, this clonotype was seen a few times. This chain joins TRBV30 and TRBJ2-1; weak D call: TRBD2 (6 bases). Germline CDR1 is GTSNPN and CDR2 is SVGIG (reference sequence). This CDR3 contains 15 residues. The ends were cut back, 7 bases at V and 5 bases at J, with 21 bases in the middle. The CDR3 reads CASSRAIADHNEQFF. The CDR3 nucleotides are TGTGCCTCCTCAAGGGCGATAGCGGACCACAATGAGCAGTTCTTC. The full variable domain, with the rest looked up from reference TRBV30 and TRBJ2-1, is SQTIHQWPATLVQPVGSPLSLECTVEGTSNPNLYWYRQAAGRGLQLLFYSVGIGQISSEVPQNLSASRPQDRQFILSSKKLLLSDSGFYLCASSRAIADHNEQFFGPGTRLTVL.

In the case of this clonotype: The CDR3 does not close with the conserved phenylalanine or tryptophan, likely indicating a read error. The chain is built from TRBV6-2 or TRBV6-3 and TRBJ1-1; 10 nucleotides match TRBD1. The CDR3 loop spans 14 amino acids. Trimming took 8 bases from V and 6 from J; bases not matched to a gene: 9. Germline V gives CDR1 MNHEY, CDR2 SVGEGT. CDR3 residues: CASVDRGTISEAFL. The DNA of the CDR3 is TGTGCCAGCGTGGACAGGGGGACGATTTCTGAAGCTTTCCTT.

This clonotype was seen only a few times. This sequence joins TRBV25-1 and TRBJ2-2, with a weak D call TRBD2 (5 bases). This CDR3 is built from 14 residues. CDR1 MGHDK and CDR2 SYGVNS come from the germline V gene. The V and J ends lost 3 bases and 4 bases respectively, with 9 bases between them. CDR3 sequence (DNA): TGTGCCAGCAGTGATCGTCGGGGCACCGGGGAGCTGTTTTTT. This translates into CASSDRRGTGELFF. Looking up the rest from reference TRBV25-1 and TRBJ2-2 gives the full variable domain: EADIYQTPRYLVIGTGKKITLECSQTMGHDKMYWYQQDPGMELHLIHYSYGVNSTEKGDLSSESTVSRIRTEHFPLTLESARPSHTSQYLCASSDRRGTGELFFGEGSRLTVL.

With respect to this clonotype: A much larger clone is a single base away; this may be a read error. The chain links TRBV4-3 to TRBJ2-5; a possible D gene is TRBD1 (5 bases). The J call may be faulty, since TRBJ2-7 better matches the DNA end. There are 15 residues in the CDR3. Per the germline V gene, CDR1 is LGHNA and CDR2 is YSLEER. As DNA, the CDR3 is TGCGCCAGCAGCCAAGATAGTGCAGGGTGTGGCGAGCAGTACTTC. This codes for CASSQDSAGCGEQYF.

Only one count was recorded for this clonotype. Since a much larger clone is just one base distant, this may be a read error. V gene TRBV4-2 combines with J gene TRBJ2-5; 7 bases are a match to TRBD1. With 4 bases clipped from V and 7 bases from J, the junction kept 15 bases outside the gene matches. The CDR3 runs to 16 residues. Germline CDR1 LGHNA, CDR2 YNFKEQ. CDR3 DNA sequence: TGTGCCAGCAGCCTCCTCCTGGGACAGTCCCGGGGGACCCAGTACTTC. It translates to CASSLLLGQSRGTQYF.

The gene calls are TRBV24-1 and TRBJ2-1, with TRBD1 matching over 7 bases. The V gene end was trimmed by 9 bases and the J gene end by 0 bases; junction bases not matched to a gene: 4. This CDR3 is built from 14 residues. Looked up from germline, CDR1 is KGHDR and CDR2 is SFDVKD. CDR3 nucleotide sequence: TGTGCCACCCGGGACAGCAGCTCCTACAATGAGCAGTTCTTC. Translated: CATRDSSSYNEQFF.

V gene TRBV6-5 combines with J gene TRBJ2-1, with TRBD2 as a possible D gene (6 bases). Trimming cost V 5 bases and J 4 bases, with 15 bases left between them. Germline CDR1 is MNHEY and CDR2 is SVGAGI. The CDR3 is 15 amino acids. The CDR3 bases are TGTGCCAGCAGTATCCTAGCGAGTGCGTACAATGAGCAGTTCTTC. Protein product: CASSILASAYNEQFF.

V is TRBV5-5 and J is TRBJ2-7, with 10 bases identical to TRBD1. CDR3 length: 14 residues. Germline values: CDR1 SGHKS, CDR2 YYEKEE (reference sequence). The V gene end was trimmed by 8 bases and the J gene end by 6 bases; junction bases not matched to a gene: 11. In nucleotides, the CDR3 is TGTGCCAGGAGCCAGACAGGGGGCGGGTCCGAGCAGTACTTC. Its translation: CARSQTGGGSEQYF.

The chain joins TRBV19 to TRBJ2-1; D not resolved. Germline CDR1 LNHDA, CDR2 SQIVND (reference sequence). The CDR3 loop spans 15 amino acids. The V gene lost 7 bases and the J gene lost 5 bases, with 18 bases spanning the gap. The CDR3 is CASKSLGGRDNEQFF. CDR3 coding DNA: TGTGCCAGTAAAAGTCTAGGCGGTCGGGACAATGAGCAGTTCTTC.

This clonotype was seen many times. This chain connects TRBV29-1 to TRBJ2-3; either TRBD1 or TRBD2 may supply D (5 bases each). This CDR3 comprises 14 residues. Germline values: CDR1 SQVTM, CDR2 ANQGSEA. V lost 3 bases to trimming and J lost 4 bases, with 14 bases between them. CDR3 in amino acids: CSVDGPGTADTQYF. The CDR3 bases are TGCAGCGTTGATGGGCCCGGGACCGCAGATACGCAGTATTTT.

In its sample, this clonotype was seen a few times. A single base separates this from a much larger clone, so it may be a read error. This sequence joins TRBV11-3 and TRBJ2-7; no firm D call. Germline V gives CDR1 SGHNT, CDR2 YENEEA. CDR3 length equals 15 residues. The CDR3 here is CVSSLGSSPSYEQYF. The CDR3 DNA reads TGTGTCAGCAGCTTAGGCTCGTCACCGTCCTACGAGCAGTACTTC.